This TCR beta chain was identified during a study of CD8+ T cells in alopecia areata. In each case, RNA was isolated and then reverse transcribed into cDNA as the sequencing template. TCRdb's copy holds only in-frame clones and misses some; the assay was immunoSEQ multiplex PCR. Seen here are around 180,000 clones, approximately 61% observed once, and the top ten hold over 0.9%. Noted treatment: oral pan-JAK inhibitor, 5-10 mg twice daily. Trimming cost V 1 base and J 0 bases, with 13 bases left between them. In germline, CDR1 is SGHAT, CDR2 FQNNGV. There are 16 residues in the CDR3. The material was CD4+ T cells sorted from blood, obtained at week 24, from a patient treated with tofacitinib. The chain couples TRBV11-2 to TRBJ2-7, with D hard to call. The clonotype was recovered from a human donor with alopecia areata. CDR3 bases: TGTGCCAGCAGCTTAGGTTTTGACGGAACCTCCTACGAGCAGTACTTC. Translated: CASSLGFDGTSYEQYF.